This is a list of T cell receptor beta chains from one sample in a study of cytomegalovirus exposure and HLA in healthy donors. Measured with immunoSEQ multiplex PCR; TCRdb has only the in-frame clones, and not every one. The sample carries some 170,000 clones, approximately 86% recorded once. Sequencing was done on a sample of PBMCs. These receptors were collected from a young man in good health and CMV-seropositive. Each CDR3 is given with its conserved first and last residue. Fields, in order: D gene, CDR3 length, clone size, V gene, J gene, CDR3 protein, CDR3 DNA. D genes are given only for firm matches. Only some rows state a clone size, as once, few, many or a class for expanded clones.

d_call: TRBD1
cdr3_length: 14
clone_size: -
v_call: TRBV19
j_call: TRBJ1-1
cdr3_aa: CASSIDLGTGTAFF
cdr3_nt: TGTGCCAGTAGTATAGATCTGGGGACAGGGACAGCTTTCTTT

d_call: TRBD2
cdr3_length: 15
clone_size: -
v_call: TRBV5-8
j_call: TRBJ2-1
cdr3_aa: CASSLGLAGGNEQFF
cdr3_nt: TGTGCCAGCAGCCTAGGACTAGCGGGAGGCAATGAGCAGTTCTTC

d_call: -
cdr3_length: 12
clone_size: -
v_call: TRBV6-5
j_call: TRBJ2-7
cdr3_aa: CASSSGGRGQYF
cdr3_nt: TGTGCCAGCTCTTCAGGGGGGAGAGGGCAGTACTTC

d_call: TRBD2
cdr3_length: 17
clone_size: -
v_call: TRBV4-3
j_call: TRBJ2-2
cdr3_aa: CASSQDGPGGNTGELFF
cdr3_nt: TGCGCCAGCAGCCAAGATGGGCCGGGGGGGAACACCGGGGAGCTGTTTTTT

d_call: -
cdr3_length: 13
clone_size: -
v_call: TRBV7-9
j_call: TRBJ2-7
cdr3_aa: CASSERLDPATHF
cdr3_nt: TGTGCCAGCAGCGAACGACTAGACCCAGCGACCCACTTC

d_call: -
cdr3_length: 15
clone_size: once
v_call: TRBV10-3
j_call: TRBJ1-2
cdr3_aa: CAISDLEGRNYGYTF
cdr3_nt: TGTGCCATCAGTGACTTGGAGGGCAGAAACTATGGCTACACCTTC

d_call: TRBD1
cdr3_length: 15
clone_size: once
v_call: TRBV7-2
j_call: TRBJ1-5
cdr3_aa: CASSLWTGGDQPQHF
cdr3_nt: TGTGCCAGCAGCTTATGGACAGGGGGCGATCAGCCCCAGCATTTT

d_call: -
cdr3_length: 14
clone_size: -
v_call: TRBV5-1
j_call: TRBJ1-1
cdr3_aa: CASSMRVPGQEAFF
cdr3_nt: TGCGCCAGCAGCATGAGAGTCCCAGGGCAAGAAGCTTTCTTT

d_call: TRBD1
cdr3_length: 17
clone_size: -
v_call: TRBV5-6
j_call: TRBJ1-5
cdr3_aa: CASSLDRGRVGNQPQHF
cdr3_nt: TGTGCCAGCAGCCTTGACAGGGGACGAGTTGGCAATCAGCCCCAGCATTTT

d_call: TRBD2
cdr3_length: 17
clone_size: -
v_call: TRBV11-2
j_call: TRBJ2-2
cdr3_aa: CASSLSVWGGYTGELFF
cdr3_nt: TGTGCCAGCAGCTTATCAGTCTGGGGGGGGTACACCGGGGAGCTGTTTTTT

d_call: -
cdr3_length: 13
clone_size: few
v_call: TRBV6-1
j_call: TRBJ1-2
cdr3_aa: CASSWTDNYGYTF
cdr3_nt: TGTGCCAGCAGTTGGACAGACAACTATGGCTACACCTTC

d_call: -
cdr3_length: 17
clone_size: -
v_call: TRBV4-3
j_call: TRBJ2-1
cdr3_aa: CASSQDRTAHTSDEQFF
cdr3_nt: TGCGCCAGCAGCCAAGACCGGACAGCACATACAAGTGATGAGCAGTTCTTC

d_call: TRBD1
cdr3_length: 16
clone_size: -
v_call: TRBV5-6
j_call: TRBJ2-3
cdr3_aa: CASSLAGDRVSDTQYF
cdr3_nt: TGTGCCAGCAGCTTGGCGGGGGACAGGGTATCGGATACGCAGTATTTT

d_call: TRBD1
cdr3_length: 15
clone_size: -
v_call: TRBV6-1
j_call: TRBJ2-1
cdr3_aa: CASRDRDRANNEQFF
cdr3_nt: TGTGCCAGCAGGGACCGGGACAGGGCTAACAATGAGCAGTTCTTC

d_call: TRBD2
cdr3_length: 17
clone_size: -
v_call: TRBV5-1
j_call: TRBJ2-1
cdr3_aa: CASSPGLAGGLNNEQFF
cdr3_nt: TGCGCCAGCAGCCCGGGACTAGCGGGGGGGCTGAATAATGAGCAGTTCTTC

d_call: TRBD1
cdr3_length: 17
clone_size: -
v_call: TRBV11-2
j_call: TRBJ2-3
cdr3_aa: CASSLGQGAVGTDTQYF
cdr3_nt: TGTGCCAGCAGCTTGGGGCAGGGGGCCGTGGGCACAGATACGCAGTATTTT

d_call: TRBD1
cdr3_length: 14
clone_size: many
v_call: TRBV6-6
j_call: TRBJ2-7
cdr3_aa: CASRPRDRGFEQYF
cdr3_nt: TGTGCCAGCAGACCCCGGGACAGGGGGTTTGAGCAGTACTTC

d_call: TRBD2
cdr3_length: 14
clone_size: -
v_call: TRBV5-6
j_call: TRBJ2-1
cdr3_aa: CASSLAGDMPEQFF
cdr3_nt: TGTGCCAGCAGCTTAGCGGGAGATATGCCTGAGCAGTTCTTC

d_call: TRBD2
cdr3_length: 14
clone_size: -
v_call: TRBV27
j_call: TRBJ2-7
cdr3_aa: CASSLKREGYEQYF
cdr3_nt: TGTGCCAGCAGTTTAAAGCGGGAGGGCTACGAGCAGTACTTC

d_call: -
cdr3_length: 17
clone_size: -
v_call: TRBV7-8
j_call: TRBJ2-3
cdr3_aa: CASSLREGTLSTDTQYF
cdr3_nt: TGTGCCAGCAGCTTAAGGGAAGGGACTCTTAGCACAGATACGCAGTATTTT

d_call: -
cdr3_length: 14
clone_size: -
v_call: TRBV7-8
j_call: TRBJ2-7
cdr3_aa: CASSLVVRNNEQYF
cdr3_nt: TGTGCCAGCAGCTTAGTGGTTAGAAATAACGAGCAGTACTTC

d_call: -
cdr3_length: 17
clone_size: -
v_call: TRBV7-9
j_call: TRBJ1-2
cdr3_aa: CASSLPSHRVGEDGYTF
cdr3_nt: TGTGCCAGCAGCTTACCGTCACACAGGGTAGGAGAAGATGGCTACACCTTC

d_call: -
cdr3_length: 18
clone_size: -
v_call: TRBV5-1
j_call: TRBJ2-7
cdr3_aa: CASSLYFQEGQLSYEQYF
cdr3_nt: TGCGCCAGCAGCTTGTATTTCCAAGAAGGACAGTTGTCCTACGAGCAGTACTTC

d_call: -
cdr3_length: 13
clone_size: -
v_call: TRBV2
j_call: TRBJ1-3
cdr3_aa: CASAQGFGNTIYF
cdr3_nt: TGTGCCAGCGCACAGGGTTTTGGAAACACCATATATTTT

d_call: -
cdr3_length: 13
clone_size: -
v_call: TRBV25-1
j_call: TRBJ2-6
cdr3_aa: CASRPTGANVLTF
cdr3_nt: TGTGCCAGCAGGCCGACAGGGGCCAACGTCCTGACTTTC

d_call: -
cdr3_length: 12
clone_size: -
v_call: TRBV9
j_call: TRBJ2-7
cdr3_aa: CASSATGYEQYF
cdr3_nt: TGTGCCAGCAGCGCTACAGGTTACGAGCAGTACTTC

d_call: TRBD2
cdr3_length: 14
clone_size: -
v_call: TRBV9
j_call: TRBJ2-7
cdr3_aa: CASSVGLAGEEEYF
cdr3_nt: TGTGCCAGCAGCGTCGGACTAGCGGGAGAGGAAGAGTACTTC

d_call: TRBD2
cdr3_length: 13
clone_size: -
v_call: TRBV11-3
j_call: TRBJ2-5
cdr3_aa: CASSSSGGETQYF
cdr3_nt: TGTGCCAGCAGCTCCAGCGGGGGAGAGACCCAGTACTTC

d_call: -
cdr3_length: 15
clone_size: few
v_call: TRBV7-2
j_call: TRBJ1-2
cdr3_aa: CASSNLPQGSYGYTF
cdr3_nt: TGTGCCAGCTCGAACCTCCCCCAGGGGAGCTATGGCTACACCTTC

d_call: TRBD1
cdr3_length: 16
clone_size: few
v_call: TRBV9
j_call: TRBJ1-2
cdr3_aa: CASSVVALTGAEGYTF
cdr3_nt: TGTGCCAGCAGCGTAGTGGCCTTGACAGGGGCAGAAGGCTACACCTTC

d_call: -
cdr3_length: 14
clone_size: -
v_call: TRBV9
j_call: TRBJ1-5
cdr3_aa: CASSDGQPNQPQHF
cdr3_nt: TGTGCCAGCAGCGACGGACAGCCCAATCAGCCCCAGCATTTT

d_call: TRBD1
cdr3_length: 15
clone_size: -
v_call: TRBV18
j_call: TRBJ1-1
cdr3_aa: CASSKQGAKNTEAFF
cdr3_nt: TGTGCCAGCTCAAAACAGGGGGCCAAGAACACTGAAGCTTTCTTT

d_call: TRBD2
cdr3_length: 16
clone_size: -
v_call: TRBV11-2
j_call: TRBJ2-1
cdr3_aa: CASSRGLAGSIGEQFF
cdr3_nt: TGTGCCAGCAGCCGGGGACTAGCGGGATCTATCGGTGAGCAGTTCTTC

d_call: TRBD2
cdr3_length: 15
clone_size: once
v_call: TRBV9
j_call: TRBJ2-3
cdr3_aa: CASSPRRELADTQYF
cdr3_nt: TGTGCCAGCAGCCCAAGGCGGGAGTTAGCAGATACGCAGTATTTT

d_call: TRBD1
cdr3_length: 16
clone_size: once
v_call: TRBV19
j_call: TRBJ1-1
cdr3_aa: CASSRTGGALNTEAFF
cdr3_nt: TGTGCCAGTAGTCGGACAGGGGGGGCCTTGAACACTGAAGCTTTCTTT

d_call: TRBD2
cdr3_length: 15
clone_size: -
v_call: TRBV25-1
j_call: TRBJ2-2
cdr3_aa: CASSRGESDTGELFF
cdr3_nt: TGTGCCAGCTCCCGGGGGGAATCGGACACCGGGGAGCTGTTTTTT

d_call: -
cdr3_length: 14
clone_size: -
v_call: TRBV19
j_call: TRBJ2-5
cdr3_aa: CASRASSAQETQYF
cdr3_nt: TGTGCCAGTAGGGCCTCTAGCGCCCAAGAGACCCAGTACTTC

d_call: -
cdr3_length: 12
clone_size: -
v_call: TRBV9
j_call: TRBJ2-2
cdr3_aa: CASSAYTGELFF
cdr3_nt: TGTGCCAGCAGCGCGTACACCGGGGAGCTGTTTTTT

d_call: TRBD1
cdr3_length: 14
clone_size: -
v_call: TRBV4-2
j_call: TRBJ2-7
cdr3_aa: CASSQEGRGYEQYF
cdr3_nt: TGTGCCAGCAGCCAAGAGGGCAGGGGGTACGAGCAGTACTTC

d_call: TRBD1
cdr3_length: 15
clone_size: -
v_call: TRBV4-3
j_call: TRBJ2-5
cdr3_aa: CASSQTRTGSETQYF
cdr3_nt: TGCGCCAGCAGCCAAACCCGGACAGGAAGCGAGACCCAGTACTTC

d_call: -
cdr3_length: 13
clone_size: -
v_call: TRBV15
j_call: TRBJ1-4
cdr3_aa: CATRGGGDEKLFF
cdr3_nt: TGTGCCACCAGAGGGGGAGGGGATGAAAAACTGTTTTTT

d_call: -
cdr3_length: 16
clone_size: -
v_call: TRBV11-2
j_call: TRBJ2-7
cdr3_aa: CASSFSAGGLSYEQYF
cdr3_nt: TGTGCCAGCAGCTTCAGCGCCGGGGGGCTATCCTACGAGCAGTACTTC

d_call: TRBD1
cdr3_length: 14
clone_size: -
v_call: TRBV6-6
j_call: TRBJ2-1
cdr3_aa: CASSKTGTYNEQFF
cdr3_nt: TGTGCCAGCAGTAAGACAGGGACCTACAATGAGCAGTTCTTC

d_call: TRBD2
cdr3_length: 17
clone_size: -
v_call: TRBV27
j_call: TRBJ2-1
cdr3_aa: CASSKYRAGVSYNEQFF
cdr3_nt: TGTGCCAGCAGTAAATATCGAGCGGGAGTGTCTTACAATGAGCAGTTCTTC

d_call: -
cdr3_length: 14
clone_size: once
v_call: TRBV5-1
j_call: TRBJ1-1
cdr3_aa: CASSYGLMDTEAFF
cdr3_nt: TGCGCCAGCAGCTACGGACTCATGGACACTGAAGCTTTCTTT

d_call: TRBD2
cdr3_length: 18
clone_size: -
v_call: TRBV30
j_call: TRBJ2-3
cdr3_aa: CAWSPSLGLAGFTDTQYF
cdr3_nt: TGTGCCTGGAGTCCCTCGTTGGGGCTAGCGGGGTTCACAGATACGCAGTATTTT

d_call: -
cdr3_length: 13
clone_size: -
v_call: TRBV7-2
j_call: TRBJ1-3
cdr3_aa: CASSSGRGNTIYF
cdr3_nt: TGTGCCAGCAGCTCGGGGAGAGGAAACACCATATATTTT

d_call: -
cdr3_length: 12
clone_size: -
v_call: TRBV29-1
j_call: TRBJ2-5
cdr3_aa: CSVGGDGETQYF
cdr3_nt: TGCAGCGTTGGCGGAGATGGGGAGACCCAGTACTTC

d_call: -
cdr3_length: 14
clone_size: -
v_call: TRBV7-2
j_call: TRBJ2-7
cdr3_aa: CASSLVGVVGEQYF
cdr3_nt: TGTGCCAGCAGCTTAGTAGGGGTAGTTGGCGAGCAGTACTTC

d_call: -
cdr3_length: 12
clone_size: few
v_call: TRBV15
j_call: TRBJ2-7
cdr3_aa: CATSTGGGEQYF
cdr3_nt: TGTGCCACCAGCACCGGAGGCGGAGAGCAGTACTTC

d_call: -
cdr3_length: 15
clone_size: -
v_call: TRBV19
j_call: TRBJ1-1
cdr3_aa: CASKYIGHPNTEAFF
cdr3_nt: TGTGCCAGCAAGTATATCGGACATCCGAACACTGAAGCTTTCTTT

d_call: -
cdr3_length: 15
clone_size: -
v_call: TRBV6-5
j_call: TRBJ2-7
cdr3_aa: CASSYEGGGTYEQYF
cdr3_nt: TGTGCCAGCAGTTACGAGGGTGGCGGAACCTACGAGCAGTACTTC

d_call: -
cdr3_length: 15
clone_size: -
v_call: TRBV5-1
j_call: TRBJ2-1
cdr3_aa: CASSLRRGFYNEQFF
cdr3_nt: TGCGCCAGCAGCCTCCGGAGGGGATTCTACAATGAGCAGTTCTTC

d_call: TRBD1
cdr3_length: 14
clone_size: -
v_call: TRBV28
j_call: TRBJ1-1
cdr3_aa: CASSLGTGGTEAFF
cdr3_nt: TGTGCCAGCAGTTTGGGGACAGGGGGCACTGAAGCTTTCTTT

d_call: -
cdr3_length: 13
clone_size: -
v_call: TRBV5-1
j_call: TRBJ2-5
cdr3_aa: CASSPGGGETQYF
cdr3_nt: TGCGCCAGCAGCCCCGGAGGAGGGGAGACCCAGTACTTC

d_call: -
cdr3_length: 14
clone_size: -
v_call: TRBV4-1
j_call: TRBJ1-2
cdr3_aa: CASSQVPANYGYTF
cdr3_nt: TGCGCCAGCAGCCAAGTTCCAGCTAACTATGGCTACACCTTC

d_call: TRBD1
cdr3_length: 15
clone_size: -
v_call: TRBV9
j_call: TRBJ1-2
cdr3_aa: CASSGPGQKNYGYTF
cdr3_nt: TGTGCCAGCAGCGGACCGGGACAGAAAAACTATGGCTACACCTTC